This TCR beta chain was captured by sequencing in a study of control samples from healthy donors and cancer patients. Germline lookup yields CDR1 SGHKS and CDR2 YYEKEE (reference sequence). CDR3 length: 17 residues. V was shortened by 4 bases and J by 3 bases, with 19 bases between the two germline ends. The table came from immunoSEQ multiplex PCR; TCRdb's copy has only in-frame clones and leaves some out. The sample carries more than 95,000 clones, about 94% recorded once. This TCR came from a man in his thirties or forties in good health. The sequencing input was blood. J is TRBJ1-4 and V is TRBV5-5; a weak D match, TRBD1 (5 bases). The CDR3 region has the DNA TGTGCCAGCAGCAAGCAGGGATTTTCCACGGCTAATGAAAAACTGTTTTTT. Translating it yields CASSKQGFSTANEKLFF.